These 24 T cell receptor beta chains were all obtained from the same sample, sequenced in a study of blood T cell repertoires in COVID-19. Profiling relied on immunoSEQ multiplex PCR, and the TCRdb table lists in-frame clones only, not all of them. The sample has 55,000 to 75,000 clones, 82% seen once; the top ten hold roughly a sixth. The sequencing input was peripheral blood. Receptor source: an elderly man with active COVID-19.

The chain is built from TRBV7-9 and TRBJ2-7; the D is unclear. From germline, CDR1 is SEHNR and CDR2 FQNEAQ (reference sequence). Trimming took 2 bases from V and 3 from J, leaving 11 bases between them. The length of the CDR3 is 14 residues. The CDR3 DNA reads TGTGCCAGCAGCTTAATGGGCGCCAACTACGAGCAGTACTTC. Its protein is CASSLMGANYEQYF.

This clone was recorded once. CDR3 amino acids: CASSLEAARSSGNTIYF. As DNA, the CDR3 is TGTGCCAGCAGCTTAGAAGCGGCCCGGAGCTCTGGAAACACCATATATTTT. The V call is TRBV11-2, the J call TRBJ1-3; no clear D. With 0 bases removed from V and 0 bases from J, the gap between germline ends came to 12 bases. The CDR3 contains 17 residues. In germline, CDR1 is SGHAT, CDR2 FQNNGV.

The gene calls are TRBV29-1 and TRBJ2-7, with 11 nucleotides matching TRBD2. CDR1 and CDR2 from the germline V gene are SQVTM and ANQGSEA. V trimming: 4 bases; J trimming: 4 bases; junction bases outside the gene matches: 3. The CDR3 is 13 residues long. The CDR3 nucleotides read TGCAGCGTTGTAACTAGCGGGAGTTACGAGCAGTACTTC. Protein product: CSVVTSGSYEQYF.

V gene TRBV15 combines with J gene TRBJ1-2; 10 bases map to TRBD1. The CDR3 covers 16 residues. V dropped 3 bases and J dropped 6; count of bases not matched to a gene: 10. CDR1 LNHNV and CDR2 YYDKDF come from the germline V gene (reference sequence). In DNA form, the CDR3 reads TGTGCCACCAGCAGCCCGGACAGGGGGATAAAGAATGGCTACACCTTC. Its protein product is CATSSPDRGIKNGYTF.

J is TRBJ1-5 and V is TRBV27, with D perhaps TRBD1 (6 bases). V was clipped by 5 bases and J by 4 bases, with 12 bases between them. CDR3 size: 14 residues. In germline, CDR1 is MNHEY, CDR2 SMNVEV (reference sequence). The CDR3 nucleotides read TGTGCCAGCAGTCCCCTAGGGGGAAATCAGCCCCAGCATTTT. It translates to CASSPLGGNQPQHF.

The chain links TRBV18 to TRBJ2-5; D is possibly TRBD1 (6 bases). The CDR3 extends over 15 amino acids. The V gene's germline CDR1 is KGHSH and CDR2 LQKENI. Trimming removed 3 bases from V and 4 bases from J, with 15 bases in between. CDR3 bases: TGTGCCAGCTCACCCCCACGAGGGGGATCAGAGACCCAGTACTTC. It specifies CASSPPRGGSETQYF. Based on the CDR3 plus reference TRBV18 and TRBJ2-5, the full variable domain is NAGVMQNPRHLVRRRGQEARLRCSPMKGHSHVYWYRQLPEEGLKFMVYLQKENIIDESGMPKERFSAEFPKEGPSILRIQQVVRGDSAAYFCASSPPRGGSETQYFGPGTRLLVL.

The chain is built from TRBV5-1 and TRBJ1-1, with a weak D call TRBD1 (6 bases). This CDR3 has 16 amino acids. The germline V gene has CDR1 SGHRS and CDR2 YFSETQ. V was shortened by 4 bases and J by 4 bases, with 20 bases between the two germline ends. The CDR3 loop reads CASSRGARGSGTEAFF. CDR3 nucleotides: TGCGCCAGCAGCCGGGGGGCCAGGGGTTCGGGCACTGAAGCTTTCTTT.

This sequence joins TRBV27 and TRBJ2-2; maybe TRBD1 (5 bases). CDR3 length: 15 amino acids. V was cut by 2 bases and J by 6 bases, with 13 bases left in between. Looked up from germline, CDR1 is MNHEY and CDR2 is SMNVEV (reference sequence). CDR3 nucleotides: TGTGCCAGCAGTTTAGGCAGGGTCAGGGCCGGGGAGCTGTTTTTT. This encodes CASSLGRVRAGELFF.

The chain couples TRBV15 to TRBJ1-2; 8 bases agree with TRBD1. The length of the CDR3 is 17 residues. Trimming cost V 1 base and J 2 bases; bases outside gene matches: 9. Germline values: CDR1 LNHNV, CDR2 YYDKDF (reference sequence). CDR3 loop: CATSRGKGQGSNYGYTF. DNA of the CDR3: TGTGCCACCAGCAGAGGAAAAGGACAGGGTTCAAACTATGGCTACACCTTC.

The CDR3 region is CASSVAYGPMTDTQYF. CDR3 sequence (DNA): TGTGCCAGCAGCGTAGCTTATGGGCCCATGACAGATACGCAGTATTTT. The chain carries TRBV9 and TRBJ2-3; D is unclear. The CDR3 covers 16 residues. Trimming took off 0 bases at V and 3 bases at J, with 14 bases between the two ends. Germline V CDR1 and CDR2: SGDLS, YYNGEE.

This clone was found a few times. The chain recombines TRBV7-8 with TRBJ1-5; weak D call: TRBD1 (5 bases). The ends were cut back, 5 bases at V and 2 bases at J, with 25 bases in the middle. This CDR3 is built from 19 residues. Germline CDR1 reads SGHVS; CDR2 reads FQNEAQ. The chain's CDR3 is CASSDRRGQGRIGNQPQHF. The CDR3 coding sequence is TGTGCCAGCAGCGACCGGCGGGGCCAGGGACGCATCGGCAATCAGCCCCAGCATTTT.

V is TRBV6-1 and J is TRBJ1-1; 7 nucleotides align to TRBD1. The CDR3 covers 14 residues. Trimming at V came to 3 bases and at J to 7 bases, leaving 8 bases not matched to a gene. CDR1 is MNHNS and CDR2 is SASEGT in the germline V gene. The CDR3 loop reads CASSEYRGNREAFF. DNA of the CDR3: TGTGCCAGCAGTGAGTACAGGGGAAACCGTGAAGCTTTCTTT.

This clone was seen a handful of times. This sequence joins TRBV6-6 and TRBJ2-7, with D maybe TRBD2 (5 bases). Trimming took 7 bases from V and 0 from J, leaving 13 bases between them. The germline gives CDR1 MNHNY, CDR2 SVGAGI (reference sequence). CDR3 length: 14 amino acids. The CDR3 is CASTRTGISYEQYF. The CDR3 bases are TGTGCCAGCACCCGGACGGGGATCTCCTACGAGCAGTACTTC.

CDR3 coding DNA: TGTGCCAGCAGCTTATCTGGGCAGGGTGGCTATGGCTACACCTTC. Residues: CASSLSGQGGYGYTF. The rearrangement uses TRBV7-3 and TRBJ1-2; D may be TRBD1 (5 bases). Germline V gene sequence: CDR1 SGHTA, CDR2 FQGTGA. V gave up 2 bases and J gave up 4 bases, with 14 bases separating them. The CDR3 consists of 15 residues.

V is TRBV10-3 and J is TRBJ2-5; 9 bases align to TRBD2. The germline V gene encodes CDR1 ENHRY and CDR2 SYGVKD. The ends lost 3 bases at V and 4 bases at J; junction bases unmatched: 9. The CDR3 totals 16 residues. The CDR3 sequence: CAISEGGGGGGETQYF. CDR3 DNA: TGTGCCATCAGTGAAGGCGGGGGGGGTGGAGGAGAGACCCAGTACTTC.

The rearrangement joins TRBV5-8 to TRBJ2-1, with 8 bases matching TRBD1. The germline CDR1 and CDR2 sequences are SGHTS and YDEGEE. Trimming took 4 bases from V and 7 from J; bases not matched to a gene: 13. The CDR3 totals 16 residues. The CDR3 loop is CASSRGAGGVGNEQFF. DNA for the CDR3: TGTGCCAGCAGCCGCGGCGCAGGGGGCGTCGGGAATGAGCAGTTCTTC.

The chain has TRBV12-3 or TRBV12-4 and TRBJ1-1; D not certain. V lost 2 bases and J lost 1, with 5 bases in between. There are 13 residues in the CDR3. The DNA for the CDR3 is TGTGCCAGCAGTTTAAACGGGAACACTGAAGCTTTCTTT. Protein sequence: CASSLNGNTEAFF.

In its sample, this clone was seen once. The chain combines TRBV12-5 with TRBJ2-7; D may be TRBD1 (5 bases). V was clipped by 3 bases and J by 3 bases, with 9 bases between them. Germline-derived CDR1 and CDR2 are LGHNT and FRNRAP. The CDR3 sequence is 13 residues long. The CDR3 is CASGLGQGYEQYF. CDR3 DNA sequence: TGTGCTAGTGGTTTAGGGCAGGGCTACGAGCAGTACTTC.

This clone was picked up one time. This chain joins TRBV29-1 and TRBJ2-3; TRBD2 aligns across 7 bases. The CDR3 length is 12 residues. V shed 6 bases and J 6 bases; nucleotides not matched to a gene: 6. Germline lookup yields CDR1 SQVTM and CDR2 ANQGSEA. DNA for the CDR3: TGCAGCGTCCTGACTAGCTGGGATACGCAGTATTTT. It codes for CSVLTSWDTQYF.

The V and J genes are TRBV11-2 and TRBJ2-7; possibly TRBD1 for D (6 bases). Germline V lookup: CDR1 SGHAT, CDR2 FQNNGV. The CDR3 contains 15 residues. Deletions cut 4 bases from V and 2 bases from J, with 15 bases between. The DNA for the CDR3 is TGTGCCAGCAGCTCCGGCACAGGGATCGCCTACGAGCAGTACTTC. Translated: CASSSGTGIAYEQYF.

About this clone: The junction does not match germline at one end; this may be a read error. This chain joins TRBV18 and TRBJ1-2, with D uncertain. This CDR3 comprises 14 residues. The germline V gene has CDR1 KGHSH and CDR2 LQKENI. CDR3 residues: CASSPLEGHYGYTF. The CDR3, as DNA: TGTGCCAGCTCGCCACTGGAGGGTCACTATGGCTACACCTTC.

V usage is TRBV27 and J usage is TRBJ2-1; TRBD2 is a possible D gene (6 bases). This CDR3 is 15 amino acids long. Trimming left V 2 bases short and J 0 bases short, with 8 bases between. CDR1 and CDR2 from the germline V gene are MNHEY and SMNVEV (reference sequence). The CDR3 here is CASSLAGSSYNEQFF. The CDR3 DNA reads as TGTGCCAGCAGTTTAGCGGGAAGCTCCTACAATGAGCAGTTCTTC.

V is TRBV7-9 and J is TRBJ2-1; 8 bases fit TRBD1. Per germline, CDR1 SEHNR and CDR2 FQNEAQ (reference sequence). This CDR3 contains 11 residues. With V trimmed by 5 bases and J by 12 bases, 3 bases remained unmatched. CDR3: CASSGDRWQFF. The CDR3 DNA is TGTGCCAGCAGCGGGGACAGGTGGCAGTTCTTC.

V is TRBV2 and J is TRBJ1-5; D unresolved. This CDR3 is 15 amino acids long. The germline gives CDR1 SNHLY, CDR2 FYNNEI. V lost 5 bases, J lost 1 base, and 12 bases lay in between. This CDR3 reads CASSYSGTSNQPQHF. CDR3 nucleotides: TGTGCCAGCAGTTACTCGGGTACAAGCAATCAGCCCCAGCATTTT.